The rows below give T cell receptor beta chains drawn from one sample of a study of immunodeficiency. Assay used: immunoSEQ multiplex PCR; TCRdb lists only in-frame clones, some missing. The sample has some 2,500 clones, roughly nine tenths seen once. Sequencing used CD4+ T cells from blood. The receptors were gathered from a woman in her late teens or twenties with POLD1 deficiency. CDR3s include the opening cysteine and the closing phenylalanine or tryptophan. A D gene is named only where the DNA matches it firmly. Not every row has a clone size; where given, it reads once, few, many or a size class.

clone_size d_call j_call v_call cdr3_aa cdr3_nt
NA NA TRBJ2-3 TRBV11-3 CASSLGGITDTQYF TGTGCCAGCAGCTTAGGGGGGATTACAGATACGCAGTATTTT
NA TRBD1 TRBJ1-2 TRBV19 CASLYRRDSYGYTF TGTGCCAGCCTCTACAGACGGGACAGCTATGGCTACACCTTC
few TRBD1 TRBJ1-1 TRBV29-1 CSAGTGGGGTEAFF TGCAGCGCGGGGACAGGGGGCGGTGGCACTGAAGCTTTCTTT
NA NA TRBJ2-5 TRBV5-1 CASTPWVGEETQYF TGCGCCAGCACCCCTTGGGTAGGGGAAGAGACCCAGTACTTC
NA NA TRBJ1-1 TRBV29-1 CSVGGHRESEAFF TGCAGCGTTGGGGGGCACAGGGAGAGTGAAGCTTTCTTT
NA NA TRBJ2-7 TRBV28 CASEQTGYEQYF TGTGCCAGCGAGCAGACAGGCTACGAGCAGTACTTC
NA NA TRBJ2-7 TRBV10-3 CAIRRAYEQYF TGTGCCATCAGAAGGGCCTACGAGCAGTACTTC
NA NA TRBJ1-3 TRBV6-6 CASRRASGNTIYF TGTGCCAGCAGGAGGGCCTCTGGAAACACCATATATTTT
NA NA TRBJ1-1 TRBV11-3 CASSPRGGLNTEAFF TGTGCCAGCAGCCCGCGCGGAGGGTTGAACACTGAAGCTTTCTTT
NA NA TRBJ1-4 TRBV11-3 CASSLGHNEKLFF TGTGCCAGCAGCTTAGGACATAATGAAAAACTGTTTTTT
NA TRBD1 TRBJ2-7 TRBV13 CASSFLGQGDWSSYEQYF TGTGCCAGCAGCTTTTTGGGACAGGGGGACTGGAGCTCCTACGAGCAGTACTTC
NA TRBD2 TRBJ2-3 TRBV28 CASRLLAGGQGVRTDTQYF TGTGCCAGCAGACTACTAGCGGGAGGGCAAGGTGTAAGGACAGATACGCAGTATTTT
NA NA TRBJ2-5 TRBV18 CASSQYQETQYF TGTGCCAGCTCACAGTACCAAGAGACCCAGTACTTC
NA NA TRBJ1-2 TRBV6-5 CASTSRRARGGYTF TGTGCCAGCACTTCCCGGAGGGCCCGAGGAGGCTACACCTTC
NA TRBD1 TRBJ1-2 TRBV6-1 CASSDYRGRDGYTF TGTGCCAGCAGTGATTACAGGGGGAGGGATGGCTACACCTTC
NA TRBD2 TRBJ2-1 TRBV9 CASSVGLVYNEQFF TGTGCCAGCAGCGTGGGACTAGTCTACAATGAGCAGTTCTTC
NA NA TRBJ2-1 TRBV5-1 CASSNGSSYNEQFF TGCGCCAGCAGCAATGGGAGCTCCTACAATGAGCAGTTCTTC
NA NA TRBJ1-1 TRBV7-3 CASSLMAQDKAFF TGTGCCAGCAGCTTAATGGCACAGGATAAAGCTTTCTTT
NA TRBD1 TRBJ2-3 TRBV28 CASRSTGEDTQYF TGTGCCAGCAGGAGTACAGGGGAAGATACGCAGTATTTT
once TRBD2 TRBJ2-1 TRBV5-1 CASSLVLAGANEQFF TGCGCCAGCAGCTTGGTACTAGCGGGAGCCAATGAGCAGTTCTTC
NA NA TRBJ1-2 TRBV4-1 CASSQALITSGYTF TGCGCCAGCAGCCAAGCATTGATAACGAGCGGCTACACCTTC
NA NA TRBJ2-3 TRBV11-3 CASSLVYTQYF TGTGCCAGCAGCTTAGTGTATACGCAGTATTTT
NA TRBD2 TRBJ2-7 TRBV2 CASTMGLGYEQYF TGTGCCAGCACTATGGGACTAGGGTACGAGCAGTACTTC
NA TRBD1 TRBJ1-2 TRBV5-1 CASSLEGRGLYGYTF TGCGCCAGCAGCTTGGAAGGCAGGGGGTTGTATGGCTACACCTTC
NA NA TRBJ2-7 TRBV18 CASSPQSYEQYF TGTGCCAGCTCACCTCAGTCCTACGAGCAGTACTTC
NA NA TRBJ2-7 TRBV27 CASSLNGSPYEQYF TGTGCCAGCAGTTTAAACGGCAGCCCCTACGAGCAGTACTTC
NA NA TRBJ1-1 TRBV12-3/TRBV12-4 CASSRFSTEAFF TGTGCCAGCAGCCGTTTTTCCACTGAAGCTTTCTTT
NA NA TRBJ2-3 TRBV3-1/TRBV3-2 CASSRPGTKTDTQYF TGTGCCAGCAGCCGGCCGGGAACGAAAACAGATACGCAGTATTTT
NA TRBD2 TRBJ2-1 TRBV6-5 CARSRLAGLNEQFF TGTGCCAGATCGCGACTAGCGGGACTCAATGAGCAGTTCTTC
NA NA TRBJ1-1 TRBV4-1 CASSQEAGRTEAFF TGCGCCAGCAGCCAAGAGGCAGGGCGAACTGAAGCTTTCTTT
NA NA TRBJ2-6 TRBV29-1 CSGRFANVLTF TGCAGCGGCCGGTTCGCCAACGTCCTGACTTTC
once NA TRBJ1-2 TRBV5-1 CASSLGQEYGYTF TGCGCCAGCAGCTTGGGCCAGGAATATGGCTACACCTTC
once NA TRBJ2-2 TRBV10-1 CASSDYYTGELFF TGCGCCAGCAGTGATTATTACACCGGGGAGCTGTTTTTT
once TRBD1 TRBJ2-5 TRBV25-1 CASRTPLLTGQETQYF TGTGCCAGCAGAACGCCCCTCCTGACAGGGCAAGAGACCCAGTACTTC
NA NA TRBJ2-1 TRBV3-1/TRBV3-2 CASSPPGGAYNEQFF TGTGCCAGCAGCCCCCCTGGAGGCGCTTACAATGAGCAGTTCTTC
NA NA TRBJ2-5 TRBV3-1/TRBV3-2 CASSQTETQYF TGTGCCAGCAGCCAAACGGAGACCCAGTACTTC
once TRBD1 TRBJ2-7 TRBV4-1 CASSQSQGAHPFPYEQYF TGCGCCAGCAGCCAGTCCCAGGGGGCGCACCCCTTTCCTTACGAGCAGTACTTC
NA NA TRBJ1-1 TRBV10-2 CASSDGVDTEAFF TGCGCCAGCAGTGATGGGGTTGACACTGAAGCTTTCTTT
NA NA TRBJ2-7 TRBV2 CASSERAVYEQYF TGTGCCAGCAGTGAGAGGGCAGTCTACGAGCAGTACTTC
NA TRBD1 TRBJ1-6 TRBV6-5 CASRATGEGYSPLHF TGTGCCAGCAGAGCCACAGGGGAAGGGTACTCACCCCTCCACTTT
NA NA TRBJ2-1 TRBV19 CASNGGLDTQIYNEQFF TGTGCCAGTAATGGGGGCCTAGACACTCAGATCTACAATGAGCAGTTCTTC
NA NA TRBJ2-2 TRBV20-1 CSASRQNGELFF TGCAGTGCTAGTAGACAGAACGGGGAGCTGTTTTTT